This TCR beta chain derives from a study of blood T cell repertoires in COVID-19. Some clones are missing from TCRdb's copy, which holds only in-frame ones; the method was immunoSEQ multiplex PCR. The sample holds approximately 260,000 clones, approximately 83% seen once. The TCR originated in a woman older than 75 with acute or convalescent COVID-19. The specimen sequenced was peripheral blood.

CDR3 in amino acids: CATSRDLWGGQPQHF. CDR3 DNA sequence: TGTGCCACCAGCAGAGATCTATGGGGAGGTCAGCCCCAGCATTTT. V gene TRBV15 combines with J gene TRBJ1-5; D remains ambiguous. This CDR3 has 15 amino acids. CDR1 and CDR2 (germline): LNHNV, YYDKDF (reference sequence). Trimming cost V 0 bases and J 6 bases, with 12 bases left between them. The full variable domain, completed using reference TRBV15 and TRBJ1-5, is DAMVIQNPRYQVTQFGKPVTLSCSQTLNHNVMYWYQQKSSQAPKLLFHYYDKDFNNEADTPDNFQSRRPNTSFCFLDIRSPGLGDTAMYLCATSRDLWGGQPQHFGDGTRLSIL.